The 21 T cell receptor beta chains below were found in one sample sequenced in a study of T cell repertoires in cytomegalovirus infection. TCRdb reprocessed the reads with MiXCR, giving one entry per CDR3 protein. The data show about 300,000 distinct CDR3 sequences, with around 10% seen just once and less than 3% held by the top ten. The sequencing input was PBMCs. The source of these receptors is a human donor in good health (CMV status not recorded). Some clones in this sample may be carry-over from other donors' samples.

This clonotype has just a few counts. The chain's CDR3 is CSASNYEQYV. In nucleotides, the CDR3 is TGCAGTGCTAGTAACTACGAGCAGTACGTC. The chain recombines TRBV20-1 with TRBJ2-7; D unclear. This CDR3 region has 10 residues. V gave up 3 bases and J gave up 3 bases, with 3 bases separating them. Germline V gene sequence: CDR1 DFQATT, CDR2 SNEGSKA (reference sequence).

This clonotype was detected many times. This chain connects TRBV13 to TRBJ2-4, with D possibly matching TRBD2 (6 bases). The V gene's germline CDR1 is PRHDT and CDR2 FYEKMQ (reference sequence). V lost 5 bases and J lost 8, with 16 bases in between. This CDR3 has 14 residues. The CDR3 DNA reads TGTGCCAGCAGCCAAGACCGGGACTTAGACATTCAGTACTTC. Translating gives CASSQDRDLDIQYF.

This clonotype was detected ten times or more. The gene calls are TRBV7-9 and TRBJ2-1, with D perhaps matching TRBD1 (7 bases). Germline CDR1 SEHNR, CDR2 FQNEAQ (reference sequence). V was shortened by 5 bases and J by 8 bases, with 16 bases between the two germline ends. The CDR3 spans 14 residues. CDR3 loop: CASSQQGRLHEQFF. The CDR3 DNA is TGTGCCAGCAGCCAACAGGGGAGGTTGCATGAGCAGTTCTTC. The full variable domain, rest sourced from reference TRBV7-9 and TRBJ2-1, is DTGVSQNPRHKITKRGQNVTFRCDPISEHNRLYWYRQTLGQGPEFLTYFQNEAQLEKSRLLSDRFSAERPKGSFSTLEIQRTEQGDSAMYLCASSQQGRLHEQFFGPGTRLTVL.

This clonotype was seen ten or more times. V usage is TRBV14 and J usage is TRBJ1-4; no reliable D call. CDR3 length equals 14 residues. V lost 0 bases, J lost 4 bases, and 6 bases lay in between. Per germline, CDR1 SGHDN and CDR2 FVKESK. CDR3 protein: CASSQEQFNEKLFF. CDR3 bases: TGTGCCAGCAGCCAAGAACAGTTTAATGAAAAACTGTTTTTT.

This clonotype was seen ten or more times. CDR3: CASSPSGQGSKNIQYF. The CDR3 DNA follows: TGTGCCAGCAGTCCCTCAGGGCAGGGCTCCAAAAACATTCAGTACTTC. This chain links TRBV28 with TRBJ2-4; D may be TRBD1 (5 bases). The CDR3 loop spans 16 amino acids. V was shortened by 5 bases and J by 2 bases, with 16 bases between the two germline ends. The V gene's germline CDR1 is MDHEN and CDR2 SYDVKM.

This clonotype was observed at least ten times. The CDR3 protein is CASSLARRLSDEQFF. The CDR3 DNA sequence: TGTGCCAGCAGCTTAGCGCGCCGACTAAGCGATGAGCAGTTCTTC. V gene TRBV7-9 combines with J gene TRBJ2-1; tentatively, D is TRBD2 (5 bases). V gave up 0 bases and J gave up 8 bases, with 14 bases separating them. CDR1 and CDR2 from the germline V gene are SEHNR and FQNEAQ (reference sequence). The CDR3 covers 15 residues.

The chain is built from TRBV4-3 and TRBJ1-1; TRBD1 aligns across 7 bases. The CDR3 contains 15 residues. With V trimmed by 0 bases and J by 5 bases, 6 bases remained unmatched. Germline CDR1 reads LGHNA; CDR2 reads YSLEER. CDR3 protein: CASSQDVQGGTEAFF. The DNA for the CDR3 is TGCGCCAGCAGCCAAGATGTGCAGGGGGGAACTGAAGCTTTCTTT.

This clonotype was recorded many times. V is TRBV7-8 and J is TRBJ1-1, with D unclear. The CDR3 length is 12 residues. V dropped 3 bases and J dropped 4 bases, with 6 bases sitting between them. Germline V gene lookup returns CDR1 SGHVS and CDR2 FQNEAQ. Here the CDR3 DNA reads TGTGCCAGCAGCTTTTCCGCCACTGAAGCTTTCTTT. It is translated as CASSFSATEAFF.

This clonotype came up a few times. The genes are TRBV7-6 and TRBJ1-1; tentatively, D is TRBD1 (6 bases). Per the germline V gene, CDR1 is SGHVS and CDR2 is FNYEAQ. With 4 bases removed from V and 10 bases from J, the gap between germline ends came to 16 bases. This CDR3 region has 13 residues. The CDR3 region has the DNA TGTGCCAGCAGCTCCCGACAGGCTGGGCGAGCTTTCTTT. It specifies CASSSRQAGRAFF.

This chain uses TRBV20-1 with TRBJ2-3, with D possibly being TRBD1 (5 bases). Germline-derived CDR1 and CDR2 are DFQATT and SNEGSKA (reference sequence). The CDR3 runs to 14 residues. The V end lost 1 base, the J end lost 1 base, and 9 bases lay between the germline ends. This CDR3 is CSARAVGGTDTQYF. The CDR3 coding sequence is TGCAGTGCTAGAGCCGTAGGGGGCACAGATACGCAGTATTTT.

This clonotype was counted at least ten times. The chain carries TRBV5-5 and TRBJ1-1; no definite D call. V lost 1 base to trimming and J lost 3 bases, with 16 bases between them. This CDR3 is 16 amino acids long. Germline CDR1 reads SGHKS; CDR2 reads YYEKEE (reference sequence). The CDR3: CASSLSTPGRDTEAFF. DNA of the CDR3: TGTGCCAGCAGCTTGAGTACACCCGGTCGGGACACTGAAGCTTTCTTT.

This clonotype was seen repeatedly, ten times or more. The CDR3 here is CASSSFHEGGYNEQFF. DNA for the CDR3: TGTGCCAGCAGCTCCTTTCATGAGGGAGGCTACAATGAGCAGTTCTTC. The chain has TRBV7-6 and TRBJ2-1, with D possibly being TRBD2 (6 bases). The CDR3 extends over 16 amino acids. The ends were cut back, 4 bases at V and 3 bases at J, with 16 bases in the middle. Germline V gene data show CDR1 as SGHVS and CDR2 as FNYEAQ.

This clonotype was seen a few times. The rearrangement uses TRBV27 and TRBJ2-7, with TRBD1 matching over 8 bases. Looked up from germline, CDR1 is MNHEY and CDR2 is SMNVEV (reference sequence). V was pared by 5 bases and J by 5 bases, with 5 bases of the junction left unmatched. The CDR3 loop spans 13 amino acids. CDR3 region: CASSTDRANEQYF. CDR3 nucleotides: TGTGCCAGCAGTACGGACAGGGCCAACGAGCAGTACTTC.

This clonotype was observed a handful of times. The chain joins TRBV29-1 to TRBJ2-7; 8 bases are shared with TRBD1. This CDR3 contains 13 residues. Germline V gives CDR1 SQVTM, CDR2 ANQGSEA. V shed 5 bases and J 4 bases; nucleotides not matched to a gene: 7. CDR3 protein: CSVQADRAYEQYF. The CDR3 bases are TGCAGCGTTCAAGCGGACAGGGCTTACGAGCAGTACTTC.

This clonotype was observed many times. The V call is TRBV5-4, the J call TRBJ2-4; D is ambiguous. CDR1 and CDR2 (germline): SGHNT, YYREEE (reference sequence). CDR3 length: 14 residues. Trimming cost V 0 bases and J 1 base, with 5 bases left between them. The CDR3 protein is CASSLGSAKNIQYF. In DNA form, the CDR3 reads TGTGCCAGCAGCTTGGGGTCCGCCAAAAACATTCAGTACTTC.

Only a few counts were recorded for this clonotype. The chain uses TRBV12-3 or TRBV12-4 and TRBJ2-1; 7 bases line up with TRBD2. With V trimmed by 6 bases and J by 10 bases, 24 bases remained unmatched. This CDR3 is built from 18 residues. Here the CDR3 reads CASRSASQSAGGAGEQFF. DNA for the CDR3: TGTGCCAGCAGATCCGCCTCTCAATCGGCTGGGGGAGCGGGGGAGCAGTTCTTC.

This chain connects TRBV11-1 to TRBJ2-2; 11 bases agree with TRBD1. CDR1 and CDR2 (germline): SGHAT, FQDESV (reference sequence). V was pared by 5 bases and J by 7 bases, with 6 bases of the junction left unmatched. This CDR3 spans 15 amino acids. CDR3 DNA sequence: TGTGCCAGCAGCCCGGACAGGGGGCAGGGCGGGGAGCTGTTTTTT. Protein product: CASSPDRGQGGELFF.

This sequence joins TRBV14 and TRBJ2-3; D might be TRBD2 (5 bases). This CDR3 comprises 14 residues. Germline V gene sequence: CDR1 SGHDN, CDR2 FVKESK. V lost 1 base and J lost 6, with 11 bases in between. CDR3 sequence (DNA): TGTGCCAGCAGCCAAGTGAACGGGATGGATACGCAGTATTTT. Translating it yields CASSQVNGMDTQYF.

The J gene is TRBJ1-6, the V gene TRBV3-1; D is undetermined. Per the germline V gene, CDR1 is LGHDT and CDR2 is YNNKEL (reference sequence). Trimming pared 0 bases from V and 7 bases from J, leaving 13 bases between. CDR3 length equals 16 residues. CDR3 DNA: TGTGCCAGCAGCCAAGAATACGCCTGGATGAATTCACCCCTCCACTTT. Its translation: CASSQEYAWMNSPLHF.

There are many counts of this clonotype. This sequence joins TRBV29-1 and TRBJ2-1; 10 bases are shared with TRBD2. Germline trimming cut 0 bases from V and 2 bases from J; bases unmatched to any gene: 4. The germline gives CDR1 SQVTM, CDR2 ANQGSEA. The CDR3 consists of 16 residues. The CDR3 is CSVEDPSGGAYNEQFF. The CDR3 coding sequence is TGCAGCGTTGAAGATCCGAGCGGGGGGGCCTACAATGAGCAGTTCTTC.

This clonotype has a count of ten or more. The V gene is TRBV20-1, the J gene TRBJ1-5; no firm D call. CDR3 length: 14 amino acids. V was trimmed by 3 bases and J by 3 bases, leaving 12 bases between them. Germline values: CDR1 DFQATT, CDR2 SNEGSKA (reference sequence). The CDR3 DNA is TGCAGTGCTAGGGATTGGCAGCCCAATCAGCCCCAGCATTTT. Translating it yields CSARDWQPNQPQHF.